A selection of T cell receptor beta chains follows, all from one sample in a study of cytomegalovirus exposure and HLA in healthy donors. Here immunoSEQ multiplex PCR was the method, and the copy in TCRdb shows in-frame clones only, minus some. Among about 190,000 clones listed, 60% to 80% were seen once. The specimen sequenced was PBMCs. These receptors were obtained from a woman aged 18 to 35 in good health and CMV-seronegative. Both conserved end residues are part of each CDR3. D genes are given only for firm matches. Only part of the rows carry a size: once, few, many, or a class if the clone is expanded.

clone_size | j_call | v_call | d_call | cdr3_aa | cdr3_nt
few | TRBJ1-4 | TRBV5-1 | . | CASSFDGGLEKLFF | TGCGCCAGCAGCTTTGACGGAGGCCTTGAAAAACTGTTTTTT
. | TRBJ2-5 | TRBV6-1 | TRBD1 | CASSGSDRGRETQYF | TGTGCCAGCAGTGGCTCCGACAGGGGGCGAGAGACCCAGTACTTC
. | TRBJ2-3 | TRBV30 | . | CAWSVGSSSTDTQYF | TGTGCCTGGAGTGTAGGTAGCAGTAGCACAGATACGCAGTATTTT
. | TRBJ2-1 | TRBV15 | TRBD2 | CATSSAPGLADLSYNEQFF | TGTGCCACCAGCAGTGCACCGGGACTAGCGGACCTATCCTACAATGAGCAGTTCTTC
few | TRBJ1-5 | TRBV25-1 | . | CASLPDISRQPQHF | TGTGCCTCTCTCCCGGACATCTCGCGTCAGCCCCAGCATTTT
. | TRBJ2-1 | TRBV9 | . | CASSEDTFPAEQFF | TGTGCCAGCAGCGAAGACACCTTTCCCGCTGAGCAGTTCTTC
once | TRBJ1-4 | TRBV30 | . | CAWTAGSEKLFF | TGTGCCTGGACTGCGGGGTCCGAAAAACTGTTTTTT
. | TRBJ2-5 | TRBV5-1 | . | CASSFPEGGAGETQYF | TGCGCCAGCAGCTTCCCGGAGGGGGGGGCAGGAGAGACCCAGTACTTC
. | TRBJ2-7 | TRBV7-9 | . | CASSPRGGLYEQYF | TGTGCCAGCAGCCCCCGGGGTGGTCTCTACGAGCAGTACTTC
. | TRBJ2-2 | TRBV4-1 | TRBD1 | CASSQVLTGIGPGELFF | TGCGCCAGCAGCCAAGTGTTGACAGGGATTGGTCCCGGGGAGCTGTTTTTT
. | TRBJ1-1 | TRBV6-6 | . | CASSYNTMNTEAFF | TGTGCCAGCAGTTACAACACTATGAACACTGAAGCTTTCTTT
. | TRBJ2-5 | TRBV2 | . | CASRANRAQETQYF | TGTGCCAGCAGAGCAAACAGGGCCCAAGAGACCCAGTACTTC
. | TRBJ2-7 | TRBV4-2 | . | CASSQESQIAYEQYF | TGTGCCAGCAGCCAAGAGTCACAGATCGCCTACGAGCAGTACTTC
. | TRBJ1-6 | TRBV7-9 | TRBD1 | CSSSLTQGASPLHF | TGTTCCAGCAGCTTAACCCAGGGGGCGTCACCCCTCCACTTT
. | TRBJ1-1 | TRBV28 | . | CGSARLSTSNTEAFF | TGTGGTTCAGCCAGACTAAGTACTTCGAACACTGAAGCTTTCTTT
. | TRBJ2-1 | TRBV7-9 | TRBD1 | CASRGGGSYNEQFF | TGTGCCAGCAGAGGGGGCGGGTCCTACAATGAGCAGTTCTTC
. | TRBJ1-5 | TRBV7-8 | . | CASSFSRGQPQHF | TGTGCCAGCAGCTTCTCCAGGGGACAGCCCCAGCATTTT
. | TRBJ2-1 | TRBV5-6 | TRBD2 | CASSLLTSGKTREQFF | TGTGCCAGCAGCCTTTTGACTAGCGGGAAAACTCGGGAGCAGTTCTTC
. | TRBJ1-1 | TRBV6-6 | . | CASSFVTEAFF | TGTGCCAGCAGTTTCGTCACTGAAGCTTTCTTT
. | TRBJ1-5 | TRBV16 | . | CASSQLAGGSLPFSNQPQHF | TGTGCCAGCAGCCAATTGGCGGGGGGTAGTCTCCCCTTTAGCAATCAGCCCCAGCATTTT
. | TRBJ1-1 | TRBV6-6 | . | CASRNDRGLNTEAFF | TGTGCCAGCAGAAACGATCGGGGATTGAACACTGAAGCTTTCTTT
once | TRBJ2-1 | TRBV7-3 | TRBD2 | CASSLIGSGLAGVEQFF | TGTGCCAGCAGCTTAATCGGGTCGGGACTAGCGGGGGTTGAGCAGTTCTTC
. | TRBJ2-7 | TRBV15 | . | CATSRVSGQDEQYF | TGTGCCACCAGCAGAGTGTCAGGGCAAGACGAGCAGTACTTC
. | TRBJ2-7 | TRBV5-6 | . | CASSGIFQGQPYEQYF | TGTGCCAGCAGCGGAATATTTCAGGGGCAACCCTACGAGCAGTACTTC
once | TRBJ1-1 | TRBV9 | TRBD1 | CASSASRGLGDTEAFF | TGTGCCAGCAGCGCTTCCAGGGGGCTGGGTGACACTGAAGCTTTCTTT
once | TRBJ1-2 | TRBV30 | . | CAWSAANYGYTF | TGTGCCTGGAGCGCAGCTAACTATGGCTACACCTTC
once | TRBJ1-2 | TRBV19 | . | CASSIAGRGYGYTF | TGTGCCAGTAGTATTGCTGGCCGAGGCTATGGCTACACCTTC
. | TRBJ2-1 | TRBV7-3 | TRBD2 | CASSFGGTSGMNEQFF | TGTGCCAGCAGCTTCGGTGGGACTAGCGGGATGAATGAGCAGTTCTTC
few | TRBJ2-1 | TRBV6-5 | TRBD2 | CASSYSSGRGNNEQFF | TGTGCCAGCAGTTACTCAAGCGGGAGGGGGAACAATGAGCAGTTCTTC
once | TRBJ1-5 | TRBV30 | . | CAWSMETGTNQPQHF | TGTGCCTGGAGTATGGAAACAGGGACCAATCAGCCCCAGCATTTT
. | TRBJ1-4 | TRBV7-9 | . | CASTDRLFF | TGTGCCAGCACCGATCGGCTGTTTTTT